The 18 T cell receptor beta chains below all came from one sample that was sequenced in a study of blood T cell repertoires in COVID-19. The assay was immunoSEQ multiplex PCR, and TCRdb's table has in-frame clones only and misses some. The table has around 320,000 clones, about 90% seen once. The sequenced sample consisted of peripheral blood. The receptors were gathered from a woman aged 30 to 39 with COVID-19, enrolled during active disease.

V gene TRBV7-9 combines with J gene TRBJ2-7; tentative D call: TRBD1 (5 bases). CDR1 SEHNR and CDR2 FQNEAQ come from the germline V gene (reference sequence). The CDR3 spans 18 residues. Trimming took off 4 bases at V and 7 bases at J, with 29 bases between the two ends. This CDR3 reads CASSSQGKGELLLGEQYF. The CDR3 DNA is TGTGCCAGCAGCTCTCAGGGAAAGGGCGAGCTCCTCCTGGGTGAGCAGTACTTC.

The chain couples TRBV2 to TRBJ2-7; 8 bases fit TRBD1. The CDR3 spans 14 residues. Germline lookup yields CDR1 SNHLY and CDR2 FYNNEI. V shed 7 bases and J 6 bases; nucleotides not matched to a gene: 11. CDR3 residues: CASTTRQGWSEQYF. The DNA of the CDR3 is TGTGCCAGCACCACCCGACAGGGGTGGAGCGAGCAGTACTTC.

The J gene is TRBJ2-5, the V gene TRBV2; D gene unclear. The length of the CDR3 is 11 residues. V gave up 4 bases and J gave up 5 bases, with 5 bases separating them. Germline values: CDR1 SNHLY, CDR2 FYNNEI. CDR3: CASSVPETQYF. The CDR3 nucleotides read TGTGCCAGCAGTGTTCCTGAGACCCAGTACTTC.

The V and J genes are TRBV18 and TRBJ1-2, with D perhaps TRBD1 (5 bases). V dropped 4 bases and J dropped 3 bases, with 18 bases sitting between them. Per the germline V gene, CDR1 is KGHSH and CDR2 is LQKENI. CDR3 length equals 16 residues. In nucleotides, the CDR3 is TGTGCCAGCTCACTCCTAGGATGGGGCAGGGACTATGGCTACACCTTC. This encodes CASSLLGWGRDYGYTF.

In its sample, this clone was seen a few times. CDR3 loop: CASSWDRGDTQYF. In DNA, the CDR3 is TGTGCCAGTAGTTGGGACAGGGGGGATACGCAGTATTTT. This chain connects TRBV19 to TRBJ2-3, with TRBD1 matching 11 bases. Germline loops: CDR1 LNHDA, CDR2 SQIVND (reference sequence). V lost 5 bases to trimming and J lost 6 bases; unmatched junction nucleotides: 1. CDR3 length: 13 amino acids.

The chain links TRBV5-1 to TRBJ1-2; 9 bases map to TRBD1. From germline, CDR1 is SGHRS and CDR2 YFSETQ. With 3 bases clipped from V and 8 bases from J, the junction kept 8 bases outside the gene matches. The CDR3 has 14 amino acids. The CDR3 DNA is TGCGCCAGCAGCTCGGACAGGGGTCAGGAGGGCTACACCTTC. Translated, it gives CASSSDRGQEGYTF.

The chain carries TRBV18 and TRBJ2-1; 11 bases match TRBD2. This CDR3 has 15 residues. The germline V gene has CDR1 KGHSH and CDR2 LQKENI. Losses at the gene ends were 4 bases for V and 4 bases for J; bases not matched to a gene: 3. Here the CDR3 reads CASSLASGGYNEQFF. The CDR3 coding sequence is TGTGCCAGCTCACTGGCTAGCGGGGGGTACAATGAGCAGTTCTTC.

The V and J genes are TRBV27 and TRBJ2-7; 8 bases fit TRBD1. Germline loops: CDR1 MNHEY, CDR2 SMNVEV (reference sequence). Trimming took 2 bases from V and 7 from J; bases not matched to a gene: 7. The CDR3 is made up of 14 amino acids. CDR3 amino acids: CASSLVQGAGEQYF. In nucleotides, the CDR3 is TGTGCCAGCAGTTTAGTGCAGGGGGCAGGGGAGCAGTACTTC.

CDR3 residues: CVRSLDAMGGGPGYNEQFF. The CDR3, as DNA: TGTGTCAGAAGCTTAGACGCCATGGGCGGGGGGCCTGGCTACAATGAGCAGTTCTTC. The V and J genes are TRBV7-5 and TRBJ2-1; TRBD2, the table's D call, lacks a check against the DNA. TRBV7-5 is annotated as a pseudogene. The CDR3 sequence is 19 residues long.

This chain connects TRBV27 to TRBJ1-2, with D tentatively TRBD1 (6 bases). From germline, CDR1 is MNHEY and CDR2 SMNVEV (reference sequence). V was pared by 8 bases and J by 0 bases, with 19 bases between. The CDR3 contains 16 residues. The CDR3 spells CASGGRPQVSNYGYTF. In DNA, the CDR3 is TGTGCCAGCGGGGGCAGGCCTCAGGTTTCTAACTATGGCTACACCTTC.

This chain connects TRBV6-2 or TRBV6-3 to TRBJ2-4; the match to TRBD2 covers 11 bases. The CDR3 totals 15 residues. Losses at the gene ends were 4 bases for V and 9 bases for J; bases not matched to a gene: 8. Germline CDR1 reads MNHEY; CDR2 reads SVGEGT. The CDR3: CASSSLSGGASIQYF. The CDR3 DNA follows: TGTGCCAGCAGTTCACTTAGCGGGGGGGCGAGCATTCAGTACTTC.

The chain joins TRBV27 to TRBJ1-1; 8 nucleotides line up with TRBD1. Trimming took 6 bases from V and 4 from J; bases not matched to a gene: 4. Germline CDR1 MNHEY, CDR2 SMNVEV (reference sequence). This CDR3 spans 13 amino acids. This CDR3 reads CASRLDRATEAFF. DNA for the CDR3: TGTGCCAGCAGATTGGACAGGGCCACTGAAGCTTTCTTT.

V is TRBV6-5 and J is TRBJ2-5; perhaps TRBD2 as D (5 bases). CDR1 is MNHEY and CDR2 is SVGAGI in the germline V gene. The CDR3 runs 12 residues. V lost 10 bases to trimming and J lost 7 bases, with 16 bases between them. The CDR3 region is CATRDAGRTQYF. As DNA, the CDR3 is TGTGCCACCCGAGACGCGGGTAGGACCCAGTACTTC.

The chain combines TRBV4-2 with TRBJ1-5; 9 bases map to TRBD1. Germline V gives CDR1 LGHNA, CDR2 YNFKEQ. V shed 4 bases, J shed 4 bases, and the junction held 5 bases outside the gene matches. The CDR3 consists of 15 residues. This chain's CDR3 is CASSPTGGENQPQHF. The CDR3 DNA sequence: TGTGCCAGCAGCCCGACAGGGGGGGAGAATCAGCCCCAGCATTTT.

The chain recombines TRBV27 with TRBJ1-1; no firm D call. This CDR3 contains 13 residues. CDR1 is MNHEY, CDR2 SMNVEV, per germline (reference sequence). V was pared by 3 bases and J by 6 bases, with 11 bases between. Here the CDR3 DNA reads TGTGCCAGCAGTTTTTCGGGGATCGCTGAAGCTTTCTTT. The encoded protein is CASSFSGIAEAFF.

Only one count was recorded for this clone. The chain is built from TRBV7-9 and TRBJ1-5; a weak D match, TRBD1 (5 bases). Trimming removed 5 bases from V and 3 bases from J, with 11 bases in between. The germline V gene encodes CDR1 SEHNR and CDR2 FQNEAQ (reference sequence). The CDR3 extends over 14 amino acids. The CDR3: CASSPRALNQPQHF. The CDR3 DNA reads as TGTGCCAGCAGCCCCAGGGCTCTCAATCAGCCCCAGCATTTT.

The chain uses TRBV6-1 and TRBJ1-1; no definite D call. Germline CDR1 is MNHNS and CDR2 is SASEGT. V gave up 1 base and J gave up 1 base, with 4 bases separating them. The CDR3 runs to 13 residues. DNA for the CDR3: TGTGCCAGCAGTGAAGGTCGGAACACTGAAGCTTTCTTT. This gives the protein CASSEGRNTEAFF.

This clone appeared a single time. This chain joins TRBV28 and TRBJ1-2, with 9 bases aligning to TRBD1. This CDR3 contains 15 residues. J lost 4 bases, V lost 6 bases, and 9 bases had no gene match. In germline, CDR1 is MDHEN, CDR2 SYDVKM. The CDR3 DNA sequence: TGTGCCAGCAGCCTCAACAGGGGGCGAGGCTATGGCTACACCTTC. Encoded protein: CASSLNRGRGYGYTF.